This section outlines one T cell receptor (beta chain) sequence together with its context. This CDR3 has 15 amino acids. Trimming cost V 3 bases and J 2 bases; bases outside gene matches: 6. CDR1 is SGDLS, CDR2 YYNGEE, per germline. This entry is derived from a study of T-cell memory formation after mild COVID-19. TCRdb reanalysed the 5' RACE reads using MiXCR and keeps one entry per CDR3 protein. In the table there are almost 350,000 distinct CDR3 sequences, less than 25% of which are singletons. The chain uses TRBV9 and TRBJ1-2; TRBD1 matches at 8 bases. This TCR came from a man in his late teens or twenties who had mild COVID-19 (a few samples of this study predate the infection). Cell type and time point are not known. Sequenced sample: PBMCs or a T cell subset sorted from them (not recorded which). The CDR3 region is CASSEGDRLNYGYTF. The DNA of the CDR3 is TGTGCCAGCAGCGAAGGGGACAGGTTGAACTATGGCTACACCTTC.